This T cell receptor beta chain was observed in a study of neurological immune-mediated disorders. This clonotype has at least ten counts. Its antigen is as yet unknown. V was clipped by 2 bases and J by 6 bases, with 7 bases between them. There are 12 residues in the CDR3. Study-level results: HTLV-1-associated myelopathy had the most TCR clonal expansion, whereas multiple sclerosis had the least (lower than in healthy controls). No CDR3 amino acid sequences were shared by expanded clones across subjects, suggesting private repertoires in all groups.

By 5'RACE with 10-nucleotide random UMIs, the cDNA was made. TCRdb re-called the 5' RACE reads with MiXCR, one entry per CDR3 protein. The sample lists tens of thousands of distinct CDR3 sequences; around 10% were seen once. Stated time point: longitudinal time-point 1 (baseline). A total of 2 million PBMCs stored at -80 degrees C provided the unsorted libraries. The source is a male donor with HTLV-1-associated myelopathy (HAM/TSP). J is TRBJ1-1 and V is TRBV12-3 or TRBV12-4, with no clear D. The material sequenced was PBMCs. CDR3 in DNA: TGTGCCAGCAGTTTATCGGGCCCTGAAGCTTTCTTT. Translated: CASSLSGPEAFF.